Reported below is one T cell receptor beta chain. Clones were read by immunoSEQ multiplex PCR, and TCRdb kept only the in-frame ones, dropping some. The table has around 140,000 clones, 90% seen once. The entry originates in a study of OX40 agonist ivuxolimab in advanced cancers. Study overall: Averaging about 60 years in age, with a range of roughly 20 to 90, the cohort was approximately 87% male. Three patients responded partially, comprising one with hepatocellular carcinoma and two with cutaneous melanoma.

This TCR was recovered from an adult with an advanced solid tumor such as melanoma, head and neck, liver or kidney cancer. The sample in question was CD4+ or CD8+ T cells sorted from blood, obtained in a trial of the OX40 agonist ivuxolimab.

This CDR3 reads CASTRRQGRGATGELFF. The CDR3 bases are TGTGCCAGCACCCGTAGACAGGGGCGAGGTGCCACCGGGGAGCTGTTTTTT. The rearrangement uses TRBV9 and TRBJ2-2, with 8 bases matching TRBD1. The V and J ends lost 6 bases and 4 bases, in that order; junction bases with no gene match: 14. Germline CDR1 is SGDLS and CDR2 is YYNGEE. CDR3 length: 17 amino acids.